Each of the 5 T cell receptor beta chains below was sequenced from the same sample in a study of naive and memory T cell subsets. Study results and limitations: A few larger clonotypes appeared in naive repertoires, especially CD8, possibly memory cells re-expressing CD45RA.

No antigen has been identified for these receptors. Both TRBC1 and TRBC2 were covered by a beta constant-region primer of two equimolar oligonucleotides. Nested alpha and beta constant-region primers with the SP2 primer drove four PCR rounds on ligated cDNA. Using its own MiXCR run on the UMI-ligation and nested PCR reads, TCRdb lists one record per CDR3 protein. The sample contains around 100,000 distinct CDR3 sequences, about 15% of which appear only once. What was sequenced was naive CD8+ T cells from blood. The receptors stem from a human donor in good health.

This clonotype has a handful of counts. The CDR3 is CASSLTGADTQYF. Here the CDR3 DNA reads TGTGCCAGCAGTTTAACAGGGGCGGATACGCAGTATTTT. This chain uses TRBV12-3 or TRBV12-4 with TRBJ2-3; 7 bases match TRBD1. This CDR3 spans 13 amino acids. Trimming cost V 2 bases and J 6 bases; bases outside gene matches: 2.

This clonotype was counted a few times. The chain links TRBV4-3 to TRBJ1-1, with 9 bases identical to TRBD1. The junction had 4 bases not matched to a gene; V was cut back by 4 bases and J by 1 base. The CDR3 runs 15 residues. Per germline, CDR1 LGHNA and CDR2 YSLEER. As DNA, the CDR3 is TGCGCCAGCAGCCTGGACAGGGGATCGAACACTGAAGCTTTCTTT. As protein: CASSLDRGSNTEAFF.

This clonotype has more than one count but fewer than ten. The V call is TRBV20-1, the J call TRBJ2-1, with D unresolved. This CDR3 comprises 16 residues. Trimming took 3 bases from V and 6 from J, leaving 21 bases between them. Germline CDR1 and CDR2: DFQATT and SNEGSKA (reference sequence). The CDR3 region is CSARYGPSWSLNEQFF. For the CDR3, the DNA is TGCAGTGCTAGGTATGGACCGTCATGGTCCCTCAATGAGCAGTTCTTC.

The chain couples TRBV29-1 to TRBJ1-1; D remains ambiguous. The length of the CDR3 is 12 residues. Germline V gene data show CDR1 as SQVTM and CDR2 as ANQGSEA. V lost 6 bases and J 1 base, leaving 9 bases between the germline ends. The CDR3 nucleotides are TGCAGCGTGAGTTGGGAGAACACTGAAGCTTTCTTT. Its translation: CSVSWENTEAFF.

This clonotype was picked up a small number of times. This chain links TRBV15 with TRBJ2-2, with TRBD2 identical over 9 bases. The CDR3 spans 15 residues. The V and J ends lost 3 bases and 2 bases, in that order; junction bases with no gene match: 1. Germline V lookup: CDR1 LNHNV, CDR2 YYDKDF (reference sequence). The CDR3 region has the DNA TGTGCCACCAGCAGGGGGACTAGCAACACCGGGGAGCTGTTTTTT. This codes for CATSRGTSNTGELFF.